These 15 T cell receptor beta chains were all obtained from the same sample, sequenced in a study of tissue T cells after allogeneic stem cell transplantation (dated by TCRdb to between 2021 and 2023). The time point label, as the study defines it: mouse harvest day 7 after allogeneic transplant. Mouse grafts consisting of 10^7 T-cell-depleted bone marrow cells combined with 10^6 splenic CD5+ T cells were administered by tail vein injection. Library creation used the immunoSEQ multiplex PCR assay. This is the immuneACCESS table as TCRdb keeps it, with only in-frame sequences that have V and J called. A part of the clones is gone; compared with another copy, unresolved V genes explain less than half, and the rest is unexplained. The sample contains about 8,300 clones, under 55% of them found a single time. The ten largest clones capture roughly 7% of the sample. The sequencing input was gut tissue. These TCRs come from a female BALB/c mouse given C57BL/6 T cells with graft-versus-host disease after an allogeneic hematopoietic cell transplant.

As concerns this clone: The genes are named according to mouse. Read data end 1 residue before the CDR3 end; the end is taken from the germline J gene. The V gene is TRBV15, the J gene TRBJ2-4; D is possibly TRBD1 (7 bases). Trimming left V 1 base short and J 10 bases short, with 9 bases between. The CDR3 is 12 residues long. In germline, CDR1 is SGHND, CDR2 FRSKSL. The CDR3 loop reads CASSLEGGALYF. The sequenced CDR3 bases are TGTGCCAGCAGTTTAGAAGGGGGCGCCTTGTAC.

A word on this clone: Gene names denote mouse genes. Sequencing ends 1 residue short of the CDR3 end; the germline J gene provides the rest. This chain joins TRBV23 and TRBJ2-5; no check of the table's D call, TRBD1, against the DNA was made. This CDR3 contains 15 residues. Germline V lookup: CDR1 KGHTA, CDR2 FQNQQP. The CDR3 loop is CSSSQSGHNQDTQYF. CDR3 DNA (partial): TGCTCCAGCAGTCAATCGGGACATAACCAAGACACCCAGTAC.

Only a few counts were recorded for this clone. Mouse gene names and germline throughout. The sequenced CDR3 bases are TGTGCCAGCAGCTCTACAGGGATAGGGGCTCCGCTT. Protein product: CASSSTGIGAPL. The whole CDR3 protein reads CASSSTGIGAPLF. This chain joins TRBV3 and TRBJ1-5; D possibly corresponds to TRBD1 (6 bases). The read terminates 1 residue before the CDR3 end, so the remaining end is supplied by the germline J gene. This CDR3 spans 13 amino acids. The ends were cut back, 4 bases at V and 9 bases at J, with 13 bases in the middle. CDR1 SNHLY and CDR2 FYNGKV come from the germline V gene (reference sequence).

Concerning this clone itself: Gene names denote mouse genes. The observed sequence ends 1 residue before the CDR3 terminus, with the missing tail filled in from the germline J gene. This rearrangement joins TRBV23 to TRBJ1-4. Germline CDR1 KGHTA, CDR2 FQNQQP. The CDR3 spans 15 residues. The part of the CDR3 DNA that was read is TGCTCCAGCAGTCAATCTGGGGGGCGGAACGAAAGATTATTT. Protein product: CSSSQSGGRNERLF. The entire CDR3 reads CSSSQSGGRNERLFF.

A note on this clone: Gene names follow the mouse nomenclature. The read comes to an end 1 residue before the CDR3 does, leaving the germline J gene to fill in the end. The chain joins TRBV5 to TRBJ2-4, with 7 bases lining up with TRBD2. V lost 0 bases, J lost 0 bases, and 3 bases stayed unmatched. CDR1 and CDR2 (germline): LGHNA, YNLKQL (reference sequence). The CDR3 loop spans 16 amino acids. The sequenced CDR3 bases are TGTGCCAGCAGCCAAGATTGGGGGGTTAGTCAAAACACCTTGTAC. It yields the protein CASSQDWGVSQNTLY. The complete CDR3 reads CASSQDWGVSQNTLYF.

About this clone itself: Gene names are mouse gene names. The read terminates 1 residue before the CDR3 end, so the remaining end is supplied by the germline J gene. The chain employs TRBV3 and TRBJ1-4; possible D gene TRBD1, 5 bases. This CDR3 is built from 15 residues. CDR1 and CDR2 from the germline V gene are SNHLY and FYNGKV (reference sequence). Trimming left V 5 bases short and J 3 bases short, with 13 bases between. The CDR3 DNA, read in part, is TGTGCCAGCAGCCCATCAGGGAGGACCAACGAAAGATTATTT. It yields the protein CASSPSGRTNERLF. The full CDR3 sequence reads CASSPSGRTNERLFF.

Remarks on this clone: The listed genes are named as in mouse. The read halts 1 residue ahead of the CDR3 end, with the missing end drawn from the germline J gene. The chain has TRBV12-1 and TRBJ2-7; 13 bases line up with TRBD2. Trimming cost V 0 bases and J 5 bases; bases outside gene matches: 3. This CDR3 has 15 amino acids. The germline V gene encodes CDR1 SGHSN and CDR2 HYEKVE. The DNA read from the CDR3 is TGTGCCAGCTCTCTCGAGGGGACTGGGGGGGATGAACAGTAC. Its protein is CASSLEGTGGDEQY. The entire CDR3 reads CASSLEGTGGDEQYF.

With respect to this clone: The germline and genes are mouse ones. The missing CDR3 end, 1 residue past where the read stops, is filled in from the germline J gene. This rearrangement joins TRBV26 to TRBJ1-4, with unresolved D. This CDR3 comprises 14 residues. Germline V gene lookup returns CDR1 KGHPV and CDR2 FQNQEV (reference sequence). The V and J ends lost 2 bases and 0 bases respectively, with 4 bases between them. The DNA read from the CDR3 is TGTGCCAGCAGTCTGCAATTTTCCAACGAAAGATTATTT. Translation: CASSLQFSNERLF. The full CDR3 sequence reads CASSLQFSNERLFF.

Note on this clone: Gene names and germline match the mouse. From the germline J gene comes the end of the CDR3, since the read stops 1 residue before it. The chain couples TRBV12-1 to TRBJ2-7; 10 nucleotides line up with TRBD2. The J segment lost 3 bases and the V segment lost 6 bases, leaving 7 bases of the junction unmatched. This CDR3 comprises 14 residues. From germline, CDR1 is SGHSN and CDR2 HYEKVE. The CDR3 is CASSLGTGVYEQYF. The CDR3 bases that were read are TGTGCCAGCAGCTTAGGGACTGGGGTCTATGAACAGTAC.

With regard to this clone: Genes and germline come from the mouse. The sequenced CDR3 bases are TGTGCCAGCAGTCCCACTGGGGGCGCGCGTGAACAGTAC. It specifies CASSPTGGAREQY. In full, the CDR3 is CASSPTGGAREQYF. The rearrangement links TRBV26 to TRBJ2-7, with 8 nucleotides matching TRBD2. The read halts 1 residue ahead of the CDR3 end, with the missing end drawn from the germline J gene. Germline CDR1 reads KGHPV; CDR2 reads FQNQEV (reference sequence). The CDR3 totals 14 residues. Trimming removed 4 bases from V and 6 bases from J; junction bases left unmatched: 8.

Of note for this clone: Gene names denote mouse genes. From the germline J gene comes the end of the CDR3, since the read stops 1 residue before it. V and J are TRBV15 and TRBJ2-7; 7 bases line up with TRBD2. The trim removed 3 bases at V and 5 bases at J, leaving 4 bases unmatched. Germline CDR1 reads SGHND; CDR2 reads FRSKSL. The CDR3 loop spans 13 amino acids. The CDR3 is CASSLGGTDEQYF. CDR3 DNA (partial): TGTGCCAGCAGTTTGGGGGGGACCGATGAACAGTAC. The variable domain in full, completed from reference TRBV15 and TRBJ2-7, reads DAGVTQTPRHEVAEKGQTIILKCEPVSGHNDLFWYRQTKIQGLELLSYFRSKSLMEDGGAFKDRFKAEMLNSSFSTLKIQPTEPKDSAVYLCASSLGGTDEQYFGPGTRLTVL.

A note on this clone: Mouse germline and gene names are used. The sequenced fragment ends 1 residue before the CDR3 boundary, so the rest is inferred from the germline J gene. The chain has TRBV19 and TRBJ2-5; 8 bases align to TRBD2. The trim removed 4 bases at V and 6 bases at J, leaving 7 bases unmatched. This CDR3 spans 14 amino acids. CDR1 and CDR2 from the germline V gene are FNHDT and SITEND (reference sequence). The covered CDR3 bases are TGTGCCAGCAGTTCCGACTGGGGAGGGGACACCCAGTAC. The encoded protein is CASSSDWGGDTQY. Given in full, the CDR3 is CASSSDWGGDTQYF.

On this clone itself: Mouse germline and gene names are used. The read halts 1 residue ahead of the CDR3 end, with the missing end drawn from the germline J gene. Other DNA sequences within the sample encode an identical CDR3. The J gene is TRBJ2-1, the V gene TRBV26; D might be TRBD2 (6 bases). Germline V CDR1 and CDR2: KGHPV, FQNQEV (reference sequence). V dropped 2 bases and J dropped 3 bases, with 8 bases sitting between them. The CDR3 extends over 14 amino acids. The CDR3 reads CASSLAGGYAEQFF. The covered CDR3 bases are TGTGCCAGCAGTCTGGCGGGGGGCTATGCTGAGCAGTTC. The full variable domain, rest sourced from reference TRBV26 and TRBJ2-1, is NSKVIQTPRYLVKGQGQKAKMRCIPEKGHPVVFWYQQNKNNEFKFLINFQNQEVLQQIDMTEKRFSAECPSNSPCSLEIQSSEAGDSALYLCASSLAGGYAEQFFGPGTRLTVL.

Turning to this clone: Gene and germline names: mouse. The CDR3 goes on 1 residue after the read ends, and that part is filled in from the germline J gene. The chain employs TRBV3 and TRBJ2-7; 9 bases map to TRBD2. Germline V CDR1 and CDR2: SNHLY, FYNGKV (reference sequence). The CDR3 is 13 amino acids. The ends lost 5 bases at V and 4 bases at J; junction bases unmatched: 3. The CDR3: CASSPTGGYEQYF. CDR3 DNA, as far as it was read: TGTGCCAGCAGCCCGACTGGGGGTTATGAACAGTAC.

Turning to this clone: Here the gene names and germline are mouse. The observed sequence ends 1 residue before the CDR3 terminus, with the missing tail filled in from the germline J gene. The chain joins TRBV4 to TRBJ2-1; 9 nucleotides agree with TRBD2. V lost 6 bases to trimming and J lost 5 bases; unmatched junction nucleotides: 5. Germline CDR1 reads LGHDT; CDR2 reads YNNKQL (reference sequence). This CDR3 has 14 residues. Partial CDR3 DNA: TGTGCCAGCAGTTACTGGGGGGCGCATGCTGAGCAGTTC. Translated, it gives CASSYWGAHAEQF. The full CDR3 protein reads CASSYWGAHAEQFF.